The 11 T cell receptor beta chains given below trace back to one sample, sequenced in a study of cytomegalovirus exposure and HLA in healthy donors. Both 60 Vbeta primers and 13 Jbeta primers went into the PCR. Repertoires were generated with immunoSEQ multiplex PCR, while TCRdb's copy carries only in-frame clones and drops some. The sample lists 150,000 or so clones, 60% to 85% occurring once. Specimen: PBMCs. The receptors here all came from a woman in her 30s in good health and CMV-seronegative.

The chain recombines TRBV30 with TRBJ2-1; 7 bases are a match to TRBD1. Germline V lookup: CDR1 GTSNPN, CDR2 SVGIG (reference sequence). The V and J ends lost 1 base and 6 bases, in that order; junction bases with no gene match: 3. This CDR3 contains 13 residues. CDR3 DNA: TGTGCCTGGAGTGGTAGGGGGCCCAATGAGCAGTTCTTC. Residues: CAWSGRGPNEQFF. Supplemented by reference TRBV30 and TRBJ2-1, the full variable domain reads SQTIHQWPATLVQPVGSPLSLECTVEGTSNPNLYWYRQAAGRGLQLLFYSVGIGQISSEVPQNLSASRPQDRQFILSSKKLLLSDSGFYLCAWSGRGPNEQFFGPGTRLTVL.

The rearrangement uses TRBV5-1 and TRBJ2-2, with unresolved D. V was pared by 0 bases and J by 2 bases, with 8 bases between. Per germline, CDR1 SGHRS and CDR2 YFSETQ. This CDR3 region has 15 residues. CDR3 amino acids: CASSLDSPNTGELFF. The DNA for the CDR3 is TGCGCCAGCAGCTTGGACAGTCCTAACACCGGGGAGCTGTTTTTT.

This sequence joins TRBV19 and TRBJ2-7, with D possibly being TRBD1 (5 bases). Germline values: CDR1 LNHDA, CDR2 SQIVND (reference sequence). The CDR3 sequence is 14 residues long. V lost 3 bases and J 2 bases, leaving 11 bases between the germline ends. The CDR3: CASSILTGTYEQYF. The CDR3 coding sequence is TGTGCCAGTAGTATCCTCACAGGTACCTACGAGCAGTACTTC.

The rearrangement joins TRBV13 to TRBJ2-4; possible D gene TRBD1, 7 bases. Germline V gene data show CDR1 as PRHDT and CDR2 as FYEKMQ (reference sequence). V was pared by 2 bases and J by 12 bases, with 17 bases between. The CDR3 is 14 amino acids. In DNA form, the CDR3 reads TGTGCCAGCAGCTTAAGGGGAGGAGGGGACAGTCAGTACTTC. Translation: CASSLRGGGDSQYF.

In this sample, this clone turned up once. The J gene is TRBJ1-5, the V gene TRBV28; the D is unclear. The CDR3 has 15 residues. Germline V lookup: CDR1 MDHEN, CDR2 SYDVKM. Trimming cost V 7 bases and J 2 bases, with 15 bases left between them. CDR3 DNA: TGTGCCAGCAATCCCCTGACGCGGGGCAATCAGCCCCAGCATTTT. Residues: CASNPLTRGNQPQHF.

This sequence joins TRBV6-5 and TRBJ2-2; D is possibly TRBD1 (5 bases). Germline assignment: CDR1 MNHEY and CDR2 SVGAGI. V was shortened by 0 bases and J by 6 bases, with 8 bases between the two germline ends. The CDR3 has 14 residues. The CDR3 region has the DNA TGTGCCAGCAGTTACTCAGGGGTCTCCGGGGAGCTGTTTTTT. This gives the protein CASSYSGVSGELFF.

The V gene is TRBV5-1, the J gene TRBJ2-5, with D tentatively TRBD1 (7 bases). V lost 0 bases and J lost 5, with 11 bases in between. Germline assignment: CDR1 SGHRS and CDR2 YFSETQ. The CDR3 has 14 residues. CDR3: CASSLETGRETQYF. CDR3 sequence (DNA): TGCGCCAGCAGCTTGGAGACAGGGAGGGAGACCCAGTACTTC. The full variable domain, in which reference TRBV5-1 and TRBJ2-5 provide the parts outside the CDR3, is KAGVTQTPRYLIKTRGQQVTLSCSPISGHRSVSWYQQTPGQGLQFLFEYFSETQRNKGNFPGRFSGRQFSNSRSEMNVSTLELGDSALYLCASSLETGRETQYFGPGTRLLVL.

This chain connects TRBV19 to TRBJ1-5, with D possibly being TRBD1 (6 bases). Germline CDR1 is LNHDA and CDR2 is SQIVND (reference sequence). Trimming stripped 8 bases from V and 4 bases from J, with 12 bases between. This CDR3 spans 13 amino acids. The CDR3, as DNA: TGTGCCAGTTCCAGGGGAGGGAATCAGCCCCAGCATTTT. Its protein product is CASSRGGNQPQHF.

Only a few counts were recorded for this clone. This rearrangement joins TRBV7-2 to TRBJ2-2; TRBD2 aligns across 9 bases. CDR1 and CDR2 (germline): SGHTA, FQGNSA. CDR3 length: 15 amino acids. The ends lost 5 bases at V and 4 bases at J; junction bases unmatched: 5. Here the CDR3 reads CASSSLAGTTGELFF. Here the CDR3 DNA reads TGTGCCAGCAGCAGTCTAGCGGGGACCACCGGGGAGCTGTTTTTT.

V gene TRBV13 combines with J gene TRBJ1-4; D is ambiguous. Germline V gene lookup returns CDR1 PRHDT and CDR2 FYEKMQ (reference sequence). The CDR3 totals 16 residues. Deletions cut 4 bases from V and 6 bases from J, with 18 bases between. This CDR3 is CASSWRLRRGDEKLFF. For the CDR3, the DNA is TGTGCCAGCAGCTGGCGCTTAAGAAGAGGCGATGAAAAACTGTTTTTT.

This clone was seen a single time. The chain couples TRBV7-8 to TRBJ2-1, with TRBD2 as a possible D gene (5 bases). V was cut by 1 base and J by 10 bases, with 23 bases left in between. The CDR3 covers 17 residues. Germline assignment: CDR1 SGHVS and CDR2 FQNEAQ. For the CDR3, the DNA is TGTGCCAGCAGCTTAGAAGTACGGACTTCTCGATCCAGCGAGCAGTTCTTC. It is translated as CASSLEVRTSRSSEQFF.